This T cell receptor (beta chain) emerged from a study of blood T cells in healthy people across ages. Study conclusions and caveats: It was not known whether donors were CMV positive (a possible confounder of expanded clonotype changes).

On this clonotype itself: Its antigen is not identified.

Trimming removed 3 bases at V and 0 bases at J, with 11 bases between. Germline V gene data show CDR1 as DFQATT and CDR2 as SNEGSKA (reference sequence). The CDR3 totals 14 residues. The second PCR ran about 6 to 12 cycles with a sample-barcoded 5' primer and J-beta primers. TCRdb called the 5' RACE reads again in MiXCR, with one record for every CDR3 protein. Here the sample spans about 760,000 distinct CDR3 sequences, about 25% being singletons. The data also belong to a second study, concerning T cells of mothers and their children. That work states: Added by the second PCR's M1S primer were sample barcodes and 2-4 random nucleotides. Biologically related mothers and children overlapped slightly more than unrelated pairs, a non-significant difference.

Source material: blood. The clonotype comes from a boy between 10 and 17 years old in good health. The chain uses TRBV20-1 and TRBJ1-2; perhaps TRBD1 as D (5 bases). The CDR3 sequence is CSASSGTANYGYTF. The CDR3 DNA follows: TGCAGTGCTAGCTCGGGGACGGCTAACTATGGCTACACCTTC.